This T cell receptor (beta chain) was recorded in a study of technical replicates of blood from several donors. The CDR3 length is 19 residues. J gave up 4 bases and V 8 bases, and 23 bases lay outside the gene matches. Germline CDR1 is LGHNT and CDR2 is FRNRAP. TCRdb's copy holds only in-frame clones and misses some; the assay was immunoSEQ multiplex PCR. The sample holds about 76,000 clones, around 97% seen once. The source material was T cells isolated from PBMCs. This clonotype was sampled from a human donor in good health. The chain has TRBV12-5 and TRBJ1-2, with 9 bases that match TRBD1. In nucleotides, the CDR3 is TGTGCTAGTAGCCCCGGGACAGGGAGCCCGACTAGTTGGGCCTATGGCTACACCTTC. Translating it yields CASSPGTGSPTSWAYGYTF.